This is a list of T cell receptor beta chains from one sample in a study of CD8 T cell repertoires and HIV-1 epitope variants. The table came from immunoSEQ multiplex PCR; TCRdb's copy has only in-frame clones and leaves some out. The sample shows thousands of clones, over 65% of them seen only once. The antigens for these receptors are not known. Sequencing was carried out using cultured CD8+ T cells derived from PBMCs. The receptors were gathered from a male donor with HIV. The CDR3 runs from the conserved cysteine through the conserved F or W. The D gene is left open where the match is weak. Rows may omit the clone size; those that give it use once, few, many or a size class.

D gene,clone size,J gene,V gene,CDR3 DNA,CDR3 protein
NA,NA,TRBJ2-6,TRBV6-5,TGTGCCAGCAGTTACTCCTTCTCTGGGGCCAACGTCCTGACTTTC,CASSYSFSGANVLTF
NA,once,TRBJ1-1,TRBV7-9,TGTGCCAGCAGCTTAGAACAGGTTAACACTGAAGCTTTCTTT,CASSLEQVNTEAFF
NA,NA,TRBJ1-1,TRBV5-4,TGTGCCAGCAGCGTGGGGCGGACTGAAGCTTTCTTT,CASSVGRTEAFF
TRBD1,few,TRBJ2-7,TRBV7-9,TGTGCCAGCAACCCGGGACAGGGACCTTACGAGCAGTACTTC,CASNPGQGPYEQYF
TRBD1,NA,TRBJ2-7,TRBV4-1,TGCGCCAGCAGGTCGGGGCCGGGACAGGGTTCCTACGAGCAGTACTTC,CASRSGPGQGSYEQYF
TRBD1,NA,TRBJ1-2,TRBV27,TGTGCCAGCAGTTTGGGACAGAATTATGGCTACACCTTC,CASSLGQNYGYTF
TRBD2,NA,TRBJ2-3,TRBV13,TGTGCCAGCAGCTTAGGACGGGGGGGCACAGATACGCAGTATTTT,CASSLGRGGTDTQYF
TRBD1,NA,TRBJ2-2,TRBV4-2,TGTGCCAGCAGCCAAGCCGGCGGGACAGGCACCGGGGAGCTGTTTTTT,CASSQAGGTGTGELFF
TRBD2,NA,TRBJ2-1,TRBV28,TGTGCCAGCAGTTCCCCCTTGGTTCGTGAGGGCAGAGCGGGGAATGAGCAGTTCTTC,CASSSPLVREGRAGNEQFF
NA,NA,TRBJ2-1,TRBV4-3,TGCGCCAGCAGCCAAGCCCCCCTACCACTAGATCTAGATGAGCAGTTCTTC,CASSQAPLPLDLDEQFF
NA,NA,TRBJ1-5,TRBV28,TGTGCCAGTGTGTGGGCCCTCAATCAGCCCCAGCATTTT,CASVWALNQPQHF
NA,NA,TRBJ1-1,TRBV9,TGTGCCAGCAGCGTAGGGGGCGCGAACACTGAAGCTTTCTTT,CASSVGGANTEAFF
NA,NA,TRBJ1-1,TRBV21-1,TGTGCCAGCAGTTATTGGATAGACACAATTCGCACTGAAGCTTTCTTT,CASSYWIDTIRTEAFF
TRBD2,few,TRBJ2-3,TRBV4-1,TGCGCCAGCAGCCATAGCGGGAGTCTTGACTGGGCGACAGATACGCAGTATTTT,CASSHSGSLDWATDTQYF
NA,NA,TRBJ2-7,TRBV5-8,TGTGCCAGCAGCGACTCGACAGTTACCTACGAGCAGTACTTC,CASSDSTVTYEQYF
NA,NA,TRBJ2-1,TRBV28,TGTGCCAGCAGTTTCGGCTCGAGCTACAATGAGCAGTTCTTC,CASSFGSSYNEQFF
TRBD1,NA,TRBJ1-2,TRBV7-9,TGTGCCAGCAGCTTAGTTGGGCAGGGGGCCTATGGCTACACCTTC,CASSLVGQGAYGYTF
NA,few,TRBJ1-2,TRBV15,TGTGCCACCAGCCCACGATTGCTGGGCGGCTACACCTTC,CATSPRLLGGYTF
NA,once,TRBJ1-4,TRBV5-8,TGTGCCAGCAGCTTAGACGGGCGGTCAACTAATGAAAAACTGTTTTTT,CASSLDGRSTNEKLFF
TRBD2,NA,TRBJ2-3,TRBV7-9,TGTGCCAGCAGCCCGGGGGGTGGGGGAGCTGGCACAGATACGCAGTATTTT,CASSPGGGGAGTDTQYF
TRBD1,NA,TRBJ1-1,TRBV11-3,TGTGCCAGCAGCCAGGGGGGCGGATCTGAAGCTTTCTTT,CASSQGGGSEAFF
TRBD1,NA,TRBJ1-2,TRBV6-5,TGTGCCAGCAGCCCTCAAGGGGGCGCGGATGGCTACACCTTC,CASSPQGGADGYTF
TRBD1,NA,TRBJ2-7,TRBV14,TGTGCCAGCAGCCCGGGACAGGGAGGGTACGAGCAGTACTTC,CASSPGQGGYEQYF
NA,NA,TRBJ1-1,TRBV2,TGTGCCAGCAGTGAAGCCTCCGGGGGTAGGGGAGCTTTCTTT,CASSEASGGRGAFF
NA,NA,TRBJ2-2,TRBV27,TGTGCCAGCAGCAGGGGTTCGAACACCGGGGAGCTGTTTTTT,CASSRGSNTGELFF
TRBD2,NA,TRBJ2-7,TRBV28,TGTGCCAGCAGTTTAGTAGGCGGGAGCTACGAGCAGTACTTC,CASSLVGGSYEQYF
NA,once,TRBJ2-1,TRBV6-6,TGTGCCAGCAGAGGGGTCTACAATGAGCAGTTCTTC,CASRGVYNEQFF
TRBD2,NA,TRBJ2-1,TRBV19,TGTGCCAGTAGTAAGGGAGGGTTCGTCGGCTACAATGAGCAGTTCTTC,CASSKGGFVGYNEQFF
TRBD1,few,TRBJ1-5,TRBV7-2,TGTGCCAGCAGTATGGGAGGACAGGGTGGCCAGCCCCAGCATTTT,CASSMGGQGGQPQHF
NA,NA,TRBJ2-1,TRBV6-6,TGTGCCAGCAGTTCCCTCGGCAGGTCCAATGAGCAGTTCTTC,CASSSLGRSNEQFF
NA,NA,TRBJ2-7,TRBV5-6,TGTGCCAGCAGTTCAGATGTCTCGGCCTACGAGCAGTACTTC,CASSSDVSAYEQYF
NA,NA,TRBJ2-7,TRBV4-2,TGTGCCAGCAGCCAAGATTCCGGGGCAGGTTCCTACGAGCAGTACTTC,CASSQDSGAGSYEQYF
NA,NA,TRBJ1-4,TRBV6-4,TGTGCCAGACACCATCCGACATGGGGGGCTAATGAAAAACTGTTTTTT,CARHHPTWGANEKLFF
NA,once,TRBJ1-6,TRBV12-2,TGTGCAAGTCGCTTAGTAGCCTCGGGGGGGCCACCCCTCCACTTT,CASRLVASGGPPLHF
TRBD2,once,TRBJ2-1,TRBV29-1,TGCAGTAGTGGGGGGGGGAATGAGCAGTTCTTC,CSSGGGNEQFF
TRBD1,NA,TRBJ1-5,TRBV10-2,TGCGCCAGCAGAACCGGGACAGGAAGCAATCAGCCCCAGCATTTT,CASRTGTGSNQPQHF
TRBD2,NA,TRBJ2-2,TRBV13,TGTGCCAGCAGACCCAGTGGACTAGCGGGGGCAAACACCGGGGAGCTGTTTTTT,CASRPSGLAGANTGELFF